This T cell receptor beta chain was captured by sequencing in a study of CD8+ T cells in alopecia areata. Study as a whole: Administration of oral tofacitinib to treated patients was at 5 to 10 mg twice daily.

This CDR3 region has 13 residues. Trimming shortened V by 5 bases and J by 6 bases, and 14 bases separated the two germline ends. Per germline, CDR1 MDHEN and CDR2 SYDVKM. Alopecia areata patients had lesional scalp punch biopsies and peripheral blood taken from them. Investigators sorted PBMCs to obtain both CD4+ and CD8+ T cells. A note on this clone: No antigen is known for it.

The study's findings and limits: Researchers reported that TCR sharing among patients proved less clear than in mice, possibly HLA-linked.

Sequencing used cDNA as its template, made by extracting RNA and reverse transcribing it. Repertoires were generated with immunoSEQ multiplex PCR, while TCRdb's copy carries only in-frame clones and drops some. This table has over 120,000 clones, roughly half appearing once. The chain recombines TRBV28 with TRBJ2-7, with TRBD1 as a possible D gene (6 bases). Material: CD4+ T cells sorted from blood, obtained at week 0. The receptor was isolated from a human donor with alopecia areata. This CDR3 is CASSTGYLGEQYF. The CDR3 DNA reads TGTGCCAGCAGTACAGGGTATCTAGGCGAGCAGTACTTC.